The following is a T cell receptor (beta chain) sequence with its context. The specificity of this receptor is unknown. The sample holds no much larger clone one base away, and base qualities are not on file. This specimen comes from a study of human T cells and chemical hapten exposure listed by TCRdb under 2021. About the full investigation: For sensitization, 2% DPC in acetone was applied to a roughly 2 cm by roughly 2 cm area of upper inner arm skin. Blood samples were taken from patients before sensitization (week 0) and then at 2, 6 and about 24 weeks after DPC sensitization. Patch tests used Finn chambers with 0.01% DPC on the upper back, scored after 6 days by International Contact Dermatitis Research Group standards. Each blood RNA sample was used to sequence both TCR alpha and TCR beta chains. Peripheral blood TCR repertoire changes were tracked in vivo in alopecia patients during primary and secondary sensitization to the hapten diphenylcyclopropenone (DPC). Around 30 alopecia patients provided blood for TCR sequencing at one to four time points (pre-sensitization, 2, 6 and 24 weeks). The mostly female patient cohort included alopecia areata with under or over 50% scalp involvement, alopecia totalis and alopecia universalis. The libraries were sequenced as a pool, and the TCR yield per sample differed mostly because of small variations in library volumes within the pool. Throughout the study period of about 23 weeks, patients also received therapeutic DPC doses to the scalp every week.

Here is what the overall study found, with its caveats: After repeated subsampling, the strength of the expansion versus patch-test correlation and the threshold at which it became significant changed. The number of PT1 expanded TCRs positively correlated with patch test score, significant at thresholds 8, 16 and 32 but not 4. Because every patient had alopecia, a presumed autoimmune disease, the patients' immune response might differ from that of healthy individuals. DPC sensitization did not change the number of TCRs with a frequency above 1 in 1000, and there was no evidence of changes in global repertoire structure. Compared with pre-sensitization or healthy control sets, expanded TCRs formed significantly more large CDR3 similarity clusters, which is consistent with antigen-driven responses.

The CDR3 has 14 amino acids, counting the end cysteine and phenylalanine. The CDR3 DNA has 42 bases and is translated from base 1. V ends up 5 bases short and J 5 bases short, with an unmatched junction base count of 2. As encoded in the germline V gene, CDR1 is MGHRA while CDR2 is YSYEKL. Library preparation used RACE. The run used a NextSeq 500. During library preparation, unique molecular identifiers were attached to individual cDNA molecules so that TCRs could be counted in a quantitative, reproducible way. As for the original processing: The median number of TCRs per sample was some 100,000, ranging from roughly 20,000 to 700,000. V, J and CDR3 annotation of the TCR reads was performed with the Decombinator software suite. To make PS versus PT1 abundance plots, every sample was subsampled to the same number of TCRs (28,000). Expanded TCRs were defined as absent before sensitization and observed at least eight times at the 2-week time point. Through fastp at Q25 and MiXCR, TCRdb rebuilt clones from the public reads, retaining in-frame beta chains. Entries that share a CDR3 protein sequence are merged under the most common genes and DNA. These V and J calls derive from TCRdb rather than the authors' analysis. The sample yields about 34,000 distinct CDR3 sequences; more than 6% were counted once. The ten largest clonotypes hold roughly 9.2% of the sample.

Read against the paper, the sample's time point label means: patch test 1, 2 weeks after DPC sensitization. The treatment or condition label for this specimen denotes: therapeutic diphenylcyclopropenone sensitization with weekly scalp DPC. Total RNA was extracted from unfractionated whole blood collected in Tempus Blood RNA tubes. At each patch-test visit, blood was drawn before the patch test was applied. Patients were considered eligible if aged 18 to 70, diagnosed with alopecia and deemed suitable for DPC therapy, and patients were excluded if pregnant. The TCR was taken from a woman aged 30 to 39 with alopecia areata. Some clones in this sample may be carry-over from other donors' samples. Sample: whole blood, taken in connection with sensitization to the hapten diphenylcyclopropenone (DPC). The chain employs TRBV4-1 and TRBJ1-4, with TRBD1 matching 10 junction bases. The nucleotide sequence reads TGCGCCAGCAGCAGGGGACAGGGGAATGAAAAACTGTTTTTT. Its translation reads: CASSRGQGNEKLFF.